Sequencing of this T cell receptor (beta chain) was carried out in a study of cytomegalovirus exposure and HLA in healthy donors. General observations from the study: Reported findings show TCR beta sequences accurately forecast HLA-A and HLA-B alleles in most subjects. It was reported that the classifier diagnosed cytomegalovirus status with high specificity and sensitivity in both the original and validation cohorts.

About this clone: Its target is not known.

Amplification used 60 Vbeta primers and 13 Jbeta primers. The repertoire was sequenced with immunoSEQ multiplex PCR; TCRdb's copy has only in-frame clones and lacks some. The sample holds some 220,000 clones, about 80% seen once. Sequences were obtained from PBMCs. The receptor was isolated from a middle-aged woman in good health and CMV-seronegative.

The CDR3 DNA reads as TGTGCCAGCAGCTTGGGCAGGGAAAGAACTGAAGCTTTCTTT. Translating it yields CASSLGRERTEAFF. This chain links TRBV7-6 with TRBJ1-1, with D possibly TRBD1 on 5 matching bases. The CDR3 has 14 residues. CDR1 SGHVS and CDR2 FNYEAQ come from the germline V gene. The ends were cut back, 3 bases at V and 5 bases at J, with 13 bases in the middle. Using reference TRBV7-6 and TRBJ1-1 for the parts outside the CDR3, the full variable domain is GAGVSQSPRYKVTKRGQDVALRCDPISGHVSLYWYRQALGQGPEFLTYFNYEAQQDKSGLPNDRFSAERPEGSISTLTIQRTEQRDSAMYRCASSLGRERTEAFFGQGTRLTVV.